The present T cell receptor beta chain was sequenced within a study of T cell changes during pregnancy in multiple sclerosis. Germline loops: CDR1 MDHEN, CDR2 SYDVKM. V lost 3 bases to trimming and J lost 7 bases, with 18 bases between them. The CDR3 totals 16 residues. The data were produced by immunoSEQ multiplex PCR, yet TCRdb's version contains in-frame clones alone and is incomplete. The table records roughly 79,000 clones, 75% to 95% of them present only once. This sequence was found in a female donor with multiple sclerosis, enrolled in a pregnancy study. The rearrangement links TRBV28 to TRBJ1-4; tentatively, D is TRBD1 (5 bases). The material was CD4+ T cells from peripheral blood mononuclear cells, obtained before pregnancy. CDR3 DNA: TGTGCCAGCAGTTTGCCGGGGACGGGACTGAGTGAAAAACTGTTTTTT. Translated: CASSLPGTGLSEKLFF. The whole variable domain, filled in from reference TRBV28 and TRBJ1-4, reads DVKVTQSSRYLVKRTGEKVFLECVQDMDHENMFWYRQDPGLGLRLIYFSYDVKMKEKGDIPEGYSVSREKKERFSLILESASTNQTSMYLCASSLPGTGLSEKLFFGSGTQLSVL.